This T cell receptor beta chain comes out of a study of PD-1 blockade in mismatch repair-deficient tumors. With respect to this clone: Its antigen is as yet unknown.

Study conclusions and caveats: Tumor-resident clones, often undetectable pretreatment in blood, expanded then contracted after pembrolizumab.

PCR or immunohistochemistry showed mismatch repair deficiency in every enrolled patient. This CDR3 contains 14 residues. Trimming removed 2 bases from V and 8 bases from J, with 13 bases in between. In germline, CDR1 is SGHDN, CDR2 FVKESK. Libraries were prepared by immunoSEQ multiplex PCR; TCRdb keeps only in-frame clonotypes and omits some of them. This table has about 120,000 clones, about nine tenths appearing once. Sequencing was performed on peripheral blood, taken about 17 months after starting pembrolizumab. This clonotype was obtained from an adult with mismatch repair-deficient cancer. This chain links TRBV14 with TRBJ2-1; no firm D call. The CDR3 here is CASSQIYSADEQFF. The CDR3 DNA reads TGTGCCAGCAGCCAAATCTACAGCGCCGATGAGCAGTTCTTC.